This T cell receptor beta chain came from a study of cytomegalovirus exposure and HLA in healthy donors listed by TCRdb under 2017. Background for the entire study: In an earlier analysis of roughly 590 of the donors, approximately 300 Gb of sequence data and 90 million to 120 million unique TCR beta sequences from approximately 180 million T cells were reported. Roughly 310 gigabases of sequencing data and approximately 85 million unique TCR sequences were included in an early release covering 550 to 650 HLA-typed donors. Among the roughly 380 genotyped donors, around 81% belonged to the genetic ancestry cluster associated with self-reported Caucasian donors. The study aimed to test whether signatures of past pathogen exposure could be identified by cataloging public T cell receptors. Using immunosequencing, the study profiled T cell repertoires from approximately 700 subjects and related those repertoires to cytomegalovirus serostatus. Along with the approximately 700-subject first cohort, a separate validation cohort of over a hundred different subjects was used. To predict cytomegalovirus infection status, the study combined high-throughput TCR immunosequencing, statistical association of individual TCRs with disease status, and machine learning. A later analysis re-analyzed previously published TCR beta repertoires from 550 to 700 donors and added high-resolution HLA genotyping to study TCR occurrence patterns. The later analysis used no new phenotypic data to find candidate immune exposures, relying instead on TCR beta sequences and their occurrence across donors. To decide whether each TCR beta V gene segment behaved as functional or pseudogenic, an earlier analysis of some 600 of the donors relied on high-throughput TCR beta sequencing. Donor age, sex, ethnicity and CMV serostatus were collected together with the repertoire data. Genome-wide SNP genotypes for about 65% of the roughly 670 donors were used in a later genetic analysis, which treated that subset as a discovery cohort. Every repertoire in the discovery cohort had been generated on one and the same sequencing platform. HLA typing covered class I and class II loci at four-digit resolution. The number of typed donors differed by locus: roughly 629-630 for A, B, C, DRB1 and DQB1; approximately 530 for DQA1; 606 for DPA1; and around 470 for DPB1. Several DR-DQ haplotypes were handled as single units for association and clustering because linkage in the cohort was strong. On average, around 240,000 unique TCR beta nucleotide sequences were sequenced per donor among some 430 genotyped donors of the cohort, with roughly 18% of those sequences being non-productive. What the research found in general, with its limitations: Most CMV-associated TCR beta chains appeared to be HLA-restricted in a later analysis, and the HLA associations seemed to be driven largely by CMV exposure. Roughly uniform sequencing depth across donors was assumed in presence/absence analyses, although this assumption may not hold. A group of highly shared sequence variants was considered likely to be a technical artifact of the sequencing pipeline. In vitro tests confirmed that a few of the cytomegalovirus-associated TCR beta chains recognize cytomegalovirus antigens. A later analysis found that HLA-associated TCR beta chains were more clonally expanded and had lower generation probabilities than equally common non-associated chains. A further reported finding was that TCR beta sequences accurately predicted the HLA-A and HLA-B alleles for most subjects in the first cohort. Specific HLA alleles were associated with roughly 16,000 TCR beta sequences at a false discovery rate of 0.05 in a later analysis. The classifier was reported to diagnose cytomegalovirus status with high specificity and sensitivity in both the original and validation cohorts. CMV serostatus was the only immune exposure information available for the cohort. A later genetic analysis associated a missense DCLRE1C variant with V-gene and J-gene trimming of TCR beta chains, and an independent cohort replicated the association. Most TCR sequences were observed very rarely across donors, whereas some public TCRs were present in many individuals. The study gave a list of roughly 150 TCR beta chains associated with cytomegalovirus. The authors suggested that the approach could potentially be extended to other disease states and immunological phenotypes. In this cohort, only TCR beta chains were sequenced, and detectable features were limited by the absence of alpha or paired-chain data. In a later genetic analysis, fewer N-insertions in productive TCRs were reported among donors in an Asian-associated ancestry cluster than the roughly 670-donor mean. A later analysis reported that several top co-occurrence clusters appeared linked to parvovirus B19, influenza, CMV and Epstein-Barr virus. An earlier analysis of 587 of the donors showed that most TCR beta V segments appeared in productive rearrangements either about 87% or about 30% of the time, which broadly matched IMGT annotations. Because counts were too low, roughly 16 rarely observed V segments, including chromosome 9 orphons, were left out of the earlier analysis of 587 of the donors. A later analysis found that TCR association rates varied across HLA loci, with DRB1 alleles showing the most associated TCRs and HLA-C alleles the fewest. Correlated functional status among segregating V segments might be attributable to linkage disequilibrium, but an unknown experimental factor could not be ruled out. When HLA alleles, especially DR and DQ, strongly co-occurred, TCR associations were difficult to assign to individual alleles. Because HLA typing was unavailable for some donors at each locus, only the typed subset was used in association tests.

Library preparation was by the immunoSEQ multiplex PCR assay. A mixture of 60 forward primers for TCR Vbeta segments and 13 reverse primers for TCR Jbeta segments was used in the multiplex PCR. The CDR3 region of rearranged TCR beta genes was amplified from genomic DNA with a multiplex PCR assay. Amplified TCR beta libraries were sequenced as 87-base-pair reads on the Illumina HiSeq System. Regarding the original processing steps: In a later analysis, some 80 million unique TCR beta chains were counted across the approximately 640 repertoires, and roughly 11 million of these chains were shared by at least two donors. A nearest-neighbor algorithm error-corrected the raw reads and collapsed the reads into unique sequences, merging closely related sequences to remove PCR and sequencing errors. CDR3 sequences were aligned to IMGT reference sequences to assign V, D and J gene segments. For a sequence to be retained, a match of at least six nucleotides to both a V gene segment and a J gene segment was required. A rearrangement counted as productive if the CDR3 had no stop codons and remained in frame with V and J, and every other rearrangement counted as non-productive. Following IMGT convention, CDR3 was defined as the stretch from the second conserved V-encoded cysteine to the conserved J-encoded phenylalanine. The earlier analysis of a few hundred of the donors excluded any sequence lacking an unambiguous match to a single V gene segment. In an earlier analysis of several hundred of the donors, V segments were called functional above 56.7% productive rearrangements and were called segregating when the between-donor standard deviation exceeded 5%. A statistical classification framework was built to diagnose cytomegalovirus status from the catalog of TCR beta chain sequences. In a later analysis, TCR nucleotide sequences were compared against IMGT/GENE-DB human TR gene sequences so that V and J genes could be assigned. The TCRdist pipeline was used in a later analysis to assign CDR3 sequences and most-parsimonious VDJ recombination scenarios. In a later analysis, each TCR beta chain was defined by its CDR3 amino acid sequence together with its V-gene family, and reads without a unique V-gene family were excluded. In a later analysis, fewer than 600 highly shared, low-generation-probability nucleotide sequences were removed to address suspected cross-contamination and a sequencing artifact. In a later analysis, a clonal expansion index was calculated for each public chain from normalized within-repertoire ranks of inferred template counts. In a later analysis, generation probabilities were computed with a VDJ recombination model fitted to out-of-frame rearrangements, and the resulting probabilities were checked against IGoR. In a later analysis, TCR-TCR, TCR-HLA and TCR-CMV co-occurrence was scored with hypergeometric tests, and a repertoire-size bias correction was applied to TCR pairs. To estimate false discovery rates, a later analysis permuted the HLA or CMV assignments 20 times. In a later analysis, co-occurring TCRs were grouped using DBSCAN, with TCRdist sequence similarity added in when clustering inside HLA-allele-positive subsets. Co-occurrence clustering excluded repertoires with fewer than 30,000 or more than 120,000 public chains, plus five with anomalous nucleotide sharing. TCRdb stores this immuneACCESS table with in-frame sequences only. Part of the clones is absent; in the studies checked, under half of the shortfall reflects unresolved V genes, and no reason is known for the rest. V, J and clone size derive from that table, while D and trimming were established from the DNA sequence. This sample lists 65,000 to 95,000 clones; 70% to 80% were detected once. About an eighth of the sample belongs to the ten largest clones.

With respect to this clone: Its antigen has not been determined. One base away there is no much larger clone; base qualities are not given.

The cohort comprised more than 550 healthy bone marrow donors. Cohort members were all nominally healthy when sampled, although unrecorded immune exposures were likely present. Of the roughly 700 cohort members, about 290 had a positive CMV serostatus and 352 had a negative one, while no CMV serostatus was recorded for the donor. Each donor provided a peripheral blood sample, and peripheral blood mononuclear cells were used for TCR beta sequencing. Genomic DNA extraction from the blood cell samples was performed with the Qiagen DNeasy Blood Extraction Kit. This receptor was obtained from a human donor in good health. Source material: PBMCs.

The DNA is as follows: TGTGCCAGCAGCCAAGAGTCTAGCGGGGGGATCTCCCGCGAGCAGTACTTC. Its translation is CASSQESSGGISREQYF. The chain links TRBV4-2 with TRBJ2-7, and TRBD2 aligns with 11 junction nucleotides. From cysteine to phenylalanine, the CDR3 is 17 amino acids long. The retained sequence is limited to the CDR3, 51 bases, with the frame set at the first base. V is pruned by 0 bases and J by 6 bases, leaving 10 bases of the junction without a gene match. From a lookup of the germline V gene, CDR1 and CDR2 are LGHNA and YNFKEQ.